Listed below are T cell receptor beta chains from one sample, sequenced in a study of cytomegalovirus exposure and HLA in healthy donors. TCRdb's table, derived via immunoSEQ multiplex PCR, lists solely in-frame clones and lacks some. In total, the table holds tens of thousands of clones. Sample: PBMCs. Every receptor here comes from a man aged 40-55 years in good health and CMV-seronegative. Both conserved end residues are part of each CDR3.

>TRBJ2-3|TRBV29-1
CSVVRGTSTDTQYF
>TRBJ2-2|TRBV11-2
CASSLQGSDTGELFF
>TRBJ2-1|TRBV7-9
CASSFPPTSGTRHEQFF
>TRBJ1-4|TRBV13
CASSLSGTGGSDEKLFF
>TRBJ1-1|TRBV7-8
CASSSGTGDTEAFF
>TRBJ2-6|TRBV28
CASRRDRGTSHVLTF
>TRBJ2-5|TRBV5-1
CASSTGTGGRETQYF
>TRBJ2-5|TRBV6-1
CASSDTGDRGSGTQYF
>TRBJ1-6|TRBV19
CASSIFKVTGRNSPLHF
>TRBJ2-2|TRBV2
CASSATGQGATGELFF
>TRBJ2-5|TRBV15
CATSSWTSGLQETQYF
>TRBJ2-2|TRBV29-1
CSVGQGAAGTGELFF
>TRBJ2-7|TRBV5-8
CASSFGRGSYEQYF
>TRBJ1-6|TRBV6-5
CASSSPDRGNSPLHF
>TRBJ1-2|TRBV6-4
CASSRTGADYGYTF
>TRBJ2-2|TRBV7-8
CASSLERGVIAGELFF
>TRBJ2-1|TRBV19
CASRTEDRAYNEQFF
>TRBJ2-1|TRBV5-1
CASSKDFPPGNEQFF
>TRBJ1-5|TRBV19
CASGPGNSNQPQHF
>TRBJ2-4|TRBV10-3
CAISEAAKNIQYF
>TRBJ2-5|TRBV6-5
CASSYAGGIRETQYF
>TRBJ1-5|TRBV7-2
CASSYRTGPNQPQHF
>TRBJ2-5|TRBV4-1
CASSQVGGMETQYF
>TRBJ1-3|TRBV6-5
CASSYKEGNTIYF
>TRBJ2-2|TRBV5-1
CASSRDQGGSGELFF
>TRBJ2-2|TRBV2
CASSDTGGGTGELFF
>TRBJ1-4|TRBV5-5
CASSLRDIPEKLFF
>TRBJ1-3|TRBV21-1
CASSKAPRSSGNTIYF
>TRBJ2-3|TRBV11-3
CASSLRGGETDTQYF
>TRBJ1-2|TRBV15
CATSRDRAGYGYTF
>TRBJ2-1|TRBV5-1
CASSLEDRGGIYNEQFF
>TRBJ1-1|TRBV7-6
CASSSTPGQGGITEAFF
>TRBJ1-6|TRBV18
CASSPRREGQASSYNSPLHF
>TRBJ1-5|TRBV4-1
CASSQFTGSGNQPQHF
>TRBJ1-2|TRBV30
CAWITWDSQKFNYGYTF
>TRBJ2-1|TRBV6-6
CASSPTSGGGNEQFF
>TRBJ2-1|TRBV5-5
CASSSPGQGADNEQFF
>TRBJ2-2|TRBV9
CASSPTLGRATGELFF